This T cell receptor beta chain derives from a study of cytomegalovirus exposure and HLA in healthy donors listed by TCRdb under 2017. Turning to the overall study: An earlier analysis of roughly 610 of the donors reported about 280 Gb of sequence data and 117 million unique TCR beta sequences obtained from about 179 million T cells. An early release that covered 640 HLA-typed donors contained 250 to 350 gigabases of sequencing data and 80 million or so unique TCR sequences. Of the roughly 400 genotyped donors, over 65% fell in the genetic ancestry cluster associated with self-reported Caucasian donors. The aim of the study was to test whether cataloging public T cell receptors could identify signatures of past pathogen exposure. The study used immunosequencing to profile the T cell repertoires of approximately 630 subjects and linked those repertoires to cytomegalovirus serostatus. Besides the first cohort of more than 650 subjects, a separate validation cohort made up of 120 different subjects was used. The study combined high-throughput TCR immunosequencing, statistical association of individual TCRs with disease status, and machine learning to predict cytomegalovirus infection status. A later analysis re-examined previously published TCR beta repertoires from just over 650 donors and added high-resolution HLA genotyping to investigate patterns of TCR occurrence. Rather than using new phenotypic data, the later analysis identified candidate immune exposures from TCR beta sequences and from how often those sequences occurred across donors. In an earlier analysis of roughly 540 of the donors, high-throughput TCR beta sequencing was used to judge whether each TCR beta V gene segment behaved as functional or pseudogenic. Alongside the repertoire data, information on donor age, sex, ethnicity and CMV serostatus was compiled. A later genetic analysis used genome-wide SNP genotypes for 398 of the 666 donors, treating that subset as a discovery cohort. Every discovery cohort repertoire had been produced on one sequencing platform. Both class I and class II loci were covered by HLA typing, at four-digit resolution. The number of donors typed differed by locus, with roughly 620-640 for A, B, C, DRB1 and DQB1, more than 500 for DQA1, nearly 610 for DPA1, and under 490 for DPB1. Because of strong linkage in the cohort, five DR-DQ haplotypes were treated as single units for association and clustering. Among about 400 genotyped donors of the cohort, an average of about 220,000 unique TCR beta nucleotide sequences was sequenced per donor, of which 15% to 20% were non-productive.

Libraries were constructed by the immunoSEQ multiplex PCR assay. For the multiplex PCR, a mixture combining 60 forward primers for TCR Vbeta segments and 13 reverse primers for TCR Jbeta segments was used. The CDR3 region of rearranged TCR beta genes was amplified from genomic DNA by a multiplex PCR assay. On the Illumina HiSeq System, the amplified TCR beta libraries were sequenced as 87-base-pair reads. The paper's data handling went like this. Across the 600 to 700 repertoires, a later analysis counted some 81 million unique TCR beta chains, roughly 11 million of which were shared by at least two donors. Raw reads were error-corrected and collapsed into unique sequences with a nearest-neighbor algorithm that merged closely related sequences to remove PCR and sequencing errors. CDR3 sequences were aligned to IMGT reference sequences to assign V, D and J gene segments. Each retained sequence needed at least a six-nucleotide match to both a V gene segment and a J gene segment. A rearrangement counted as productive if the CDR3 had no stop codons and remained in frame with V and J, and every other rearrangement counted as non-productive. CDR3 was defined according to IMGT convention as the region running from the second conserved V-encoded cysteine to the conserved J-encoded phenylalanine. The earlier analysis of some 600 of the donors excluded sequences that lacked an unambiguous match to a single V gene segment. An earlier analysis of fewer than 750 of the donors classified V segments as functional when productive rearrangements were above 56.7% and as segregating when the standard deviation between donors was above 5%. A statistical classification framework was built for diagnosing cytomegalovirus status from the catalog of TCR beta chain sequences. V and J gene assignment, in a later analysis, came from comparing TCR nucleotide sequences with IMGT/GENE-DB human TR gene sequences. A later analysis assigned CDR3 sequences and most-parsimonious VDJ recombination scenarios with the TCRdist pipeline. In a later analysis, each TCR beta chain was defined by its CDR3 amino acid sequence together with its V-gene family, and reads without a unique V-gene family were excluded. A later analysis removed roughly 590 highly shared, low-generation-probability nucleotide sequences to deal with suspected cross-contamination and a sequencing artifact. In a later analysis, a clonal expansion index was calculated for each public chain from normalized within-repertoire ranks of inferred template counts. In a later analysis, generation probabilities were computed with a VDJ recombination model fitted to out-of-frame rearrangements, and the resulting probabilities were checked against IGoR. In a later analysis, TCR-TCR, TCR-HLA and TCR-CMV co-occurrence was scored with hypergeometric tests, and a repertoire-size bias correction was applied to TCR pairs. False discovery rates were estimated in a later analysis by permuting HLA or CMV assignments 20 times. In a later analysis, co-occurring TCRs were grouped with DBSCAN, and TCRdist sequence similarity was added when clustering was performed within HLA-allele-positive subsets. Repertoires with fewer than 30,000 or more than 120,000 public chains were left out of co-occurrence clustering, as were four to six repertoires with anomalous nucleotide sharing. TCRdb took over this immuneACCESS table, retaining in-frame rearrangements with V and J assigned. Such tables are incomplete; in checked studies, under half of the missing clones stem from an unresolved V gene, and the remainder is unexplained. That table furnishes V, J and clone size, whereas the DNA furnished D and trimming. In all, the sample holds around 91,000 clones, and 64% of those were seen once. 2.5% to 3.5% of the sample is held by the ten biggest clonotypes.

About this clone itself: Its antigen remains undetermined. Per-base qualities were not stored, and no clone one base away is much larger.

CDR1 and CDR2 are read off the germline V gene as SGDLS and YYNGEE. Measured from the cysteine to the phenylalanine, the CDR3 is 16 residues long. Only the CDR3 part of the read is kept: 48 bases, read in frame from the first base. Unmatched junction bases come to 7, with V trimmed by 2 bases and J by 2 bases. The cohort consisted of some 670 healthy bone marrow donors. Cohort members were all nominally healthy when sampled, although unrecorded immune exposures were likely present. The donor tested CMV seronegative and was one of the 352 seronegative cohort members. Every donor gave a peripheral blood sample, and the peripheral blood mononuclear cells from that sample were used for TCR beta sequencing. The Qiagen DNeasy Blood Extraction Kit was used to extract genomic DNA from the blood cell samples. Beyond this particular receptor, the publication reports: Cytomegalovirus status was reported to be diagnosed by the classifier with high specificity and sensitivity in both the original and validation cohorts. The earlier analysis of almost 600 of the donors excluded some 15 rarely observed V segments, including chromosome 9 orphons, because counts were too low. CMV serostatus was the only immune exposure information available for the cohort. Sequencing depth was assumed to be roughly uniform across donors in the presence/absence analyses, though that assumption may not hold. In vitro tests confirmed that a few of the cytomegalovirus-associated TCR beta chains recognize cytomegalovirus antigens. In an earlier analysis of 450 to 750 of the donors, most TCR beta V segments appeared in productive rearrangements about 90% or about 30% of the time, broadly matching IMGT annotations. Compared with the approximately 700-donor mean, donors in an Asian-associated ancestry cluster had fewer N-insertions in productive TCRs, according to a later genetic analysis. A later analysis reported that several top co-occurrence clusters appeared linked to parvovirus B19, influenza, CMV and Epstein-Barr virus. A further reported finding was that TCR beta sequences accurately predicted the HLA-A and HLA-B alleles for most subjects in the first cohort. Some IMGT-functional V segments, including TRBV6-2 and TRBV6-3, could not be told apart with the 87-base-pair reads, so those segments were excluded. In the study, roughly 160 TCR beta chains were listed as associated with cytomegalovirus. In a later analysis, most CMV-associated TCR beta chains were found to appear HLA-restricted, with HLA associations seemingly driven largely by CMV exposure. In a later genetic analysis, a missense DCLRE1C variant was associated with V-gene and J-gene trimming of TCR beta chains, and the association was replicated in an independent cohort. Because some donors lacked HLA typing at each locus, the association tests relied only on the typed subset. According to a later analysis, TCR association rates differed among HLA loci, with DRB1 alleles showing the most associated TCRs and HLA-C alleles showing the fewest. In a later analysis, some 18,000 TCR beta sequences were associated with specific HLA alleles at a false discovery rate of 0.05. The authors suggested that the approach could potentially be generalized to other disease states and immunological phenotypes. Correlated functional status among segregating V segments might reflect linkage disequilibrium, but an unknown experimental factor could not be ruled out. Most TCR sequences were seen in very few donors, while some public TCRs were found in many individuals. When HLA alleles, especially DR and DQ, strongly co-occurred, attributing TCR associations to individual alleles was difficult. The sequencing pipeline was judged likely to have produced a cluster of highly shared sequence variants as a technical artifact. In a later analysis, HLA-associated TCR beta chains were found to be more clonally expanded and to have lower generation probabilities than equally common non-associated chains. The cohort was sequenced for TCR beta chains only, and without alpha or paired-chain data the features that could be detected were limited.

Sequenced sample: PBMCs. The chain uses TRBV9 and TRBJ2-5; 9 bases in the middle match TRBD2. The receptor was derived from a man aged 55 to 69 in good health and CMV-seronegative. The DNA sequence is TGTGCCAGCAGCGTTCTGGCAACTAGCGGGCAAGAGACCCAGTACTTC. It specifies CASSVLATSGQETQYF.